This T cell receptor beta chain was profiled in a study of blood T cell repertoires in COVID-19. This CDR3 is built from 19 residues. The V end lost 5 bases, the J end lost 2 bases, and 22 bases lay between the germline ends. Germline CDR1 reads SEHNR; CDR2 reads FQNEAQ (reference sequence). This clone appeared many times. The data were produced by immunoSEQ multiplex PCR, yet TCRdb's version contains in-frame clones alone and is incomplete. Among about 250,000 clones listed, over 80% were seen once. The chain couples TRBV7-9 to TRBJ2-6; the D gene is possibly TRBD1 (7 bases). Sequencing used PBMCs or T cells enriched from blood (not recorded which). The receptor comes from a woman aged 40-49 years who had been exposed to COVID-19. This CDR3 is CASSREFGTAKAGANVLTF. The CDR3 nucleotides are TGTGCCAGCAGCCGGGAGTTTGGGACAGCTAAAGCTGGGGCCAACGTCCTGACTTTC.